A single sample gave rise to the 7 T cell receptor beta chains below, sequenced in a study of shared clonotypes between healthy human individuals. Produced via immunoSEQ multiplex PCR; TCRdb's table is partial and in-frame only. The sample carries millions of clones, 85% to 95% recorded once. The specimen was naive CD4+ T cells from PBMCs. Subset meaning: CD45RA+ positively selected. The source of these receptors is a man aged 18 to 29 in good health. Some clones in this sample may be carry-over from other donors' samples.

The J gene is TRBJ1-5, the V gene TRBV28; tentative D call: TRBD1 (5 bases). This CDR3 region has 12 residues. Germline CDR1 is MDHEN and CDR2 is SYDVKM. V was pared by 5 bases and J by 7 bases, with 9 bases between. For the CDR3, the DNA is TGTGCCAGCAGTGAACCAGGGCAGCCCCAGCATTTT. As protein: CASSEPGQPQHF.

With respect to this clone: Other DNA variants within this sample encode the same CDR3. The rearrangement links TRBV28 to TRBJ2-7; 10 positions match TRBD1. There are 15 residues in the CDR3. CDR1 and CDR2 (germline): MDHEN, SYDVKM. With V trimmed by 6 bases and J by 3 bases, 8 bases remained unmatched. CDR3 DNA: TGTGCCAGCAGCCCGCCGGGACAGGGGAGCTACGAGCAGTACTTC. This translates into CASSPPGQGSYEQYF. The complete variable domain, with remaining parts taken from reference TRBV28 and TRBJ2-7, reads DVKVTQSSRYLVKRTGEKVFLECVQDMDHENMFWYRQDPGLGLRLIYFSYDVKMKEKGDIPEGYSVSREKKERFSLILESASTNQTSMYLCASSPPGQGSYEQYFGPGTRLTVT.

This chain links TRBV2 with TRBJ2-2; unclear D gene. CDR3 length equals 15 residues. The germline V and J ends were trimmed by 0 bases and 4 bases, with 9 bases remaining between them. Germline CDR1 and CDR2: SNHLY and FYNNEI. CDR3 DNA: TGTGCCAGCAGTGAAGCAATGCAGGTCACCGGGGAGCTGTTTTTT. It translates to CASSEAMQVTGELFF. The whole variable domain, remainder taken from reference TRBV2 and TRBJ2-2, is EPEVTQTPSHQVTQMGQEVILRCVPISNHLYFYWYRQILGQKVEFLVSFYNNEISEKSEIFDDQFSVERPDGSNFTLKIRSTKLEDSAMYFCASSEAMQVTGELFFGEGSRLTVL.

V usage is TRBV19 and J usage is TRBJ2-1; tentatively, D is TRBD1 (6 bases). This CDR3 is built from 14 residues. The ends were cut back, 6 bases at V and 2 bases at J, with 11 bases in the middle. The V gene's germline CDR1 is LNHDA and CDR2 SQIVND (reference sequence). CDR3 loop: CASRTGAAYNEQFF. CDR3 DNA: TGTGCCAGTAGGACAGGAGCGGCCTACAATGAGCAGTTCTTC.

V gene TRBV4-1 combines with J gene TRBJ1-2; D is unresolved. This CDR3 spans 12 amino acids. V lost 1 base to trimming and J lost 2 bases, with 2 bases between them. Germline V gene data show CDR1 as MGHRA and CDR2 as YSYEKL. The CDR3 loop is CASSQVNYGYTF. The DNA of the CDR3 is TGCGCCAGCAGCCAAGTAAACTATGGCTACACCTTC.

This chain uses TRBV6-5 with TRBJ1-3, with D possibly matching TRBD1 (5 bases). This CDR3 spans 13 amino acids. The V gene's germline CDR1 is MNHEY and CDR2 SVGAGI. V was clipped by 7 bases and J by 2 bases, with 9 bases between them. The CDR3 loop reads CASTDSPGNTIYF. CDR3 DNA: TGTGCCAGCACCGACAGTCCTGGAAACACCATATATTTT.

The chain joins TRBV28 to TRBJ2-3; no definite D call. Deletions cut 1 base from V and 0 bases from J, with 8 bases between. The CDR3 extends over 15 amino acids. From germline, CDR1 is MDHEN and CDR2 SYDVKM. The CDR3 DNA sequence: TGTGCCAGCAGTTTATTAAGTGCTAGCACAGATACGCAGTATTTT. Protein sequence: CASSLLSASTDTQYF.